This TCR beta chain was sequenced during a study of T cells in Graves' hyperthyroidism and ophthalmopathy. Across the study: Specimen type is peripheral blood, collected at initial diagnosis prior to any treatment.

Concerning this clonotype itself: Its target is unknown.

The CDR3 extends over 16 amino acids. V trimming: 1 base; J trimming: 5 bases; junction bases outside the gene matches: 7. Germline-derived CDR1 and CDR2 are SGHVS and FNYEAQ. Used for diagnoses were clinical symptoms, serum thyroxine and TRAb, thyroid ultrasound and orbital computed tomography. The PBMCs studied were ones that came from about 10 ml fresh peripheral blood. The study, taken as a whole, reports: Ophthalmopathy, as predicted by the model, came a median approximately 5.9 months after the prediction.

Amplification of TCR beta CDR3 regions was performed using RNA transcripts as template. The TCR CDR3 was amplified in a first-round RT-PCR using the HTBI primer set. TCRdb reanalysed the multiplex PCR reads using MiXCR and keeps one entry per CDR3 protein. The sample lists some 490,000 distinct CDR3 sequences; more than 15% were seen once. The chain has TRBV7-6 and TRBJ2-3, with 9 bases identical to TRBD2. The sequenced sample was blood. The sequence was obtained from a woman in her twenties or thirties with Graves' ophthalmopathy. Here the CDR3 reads CASSLVGSGSRDTQYF. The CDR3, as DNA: TGTGCCAGCAGCTTAGTGGGTAGCGGGAGTCGAGATACGCAGTATTTT.